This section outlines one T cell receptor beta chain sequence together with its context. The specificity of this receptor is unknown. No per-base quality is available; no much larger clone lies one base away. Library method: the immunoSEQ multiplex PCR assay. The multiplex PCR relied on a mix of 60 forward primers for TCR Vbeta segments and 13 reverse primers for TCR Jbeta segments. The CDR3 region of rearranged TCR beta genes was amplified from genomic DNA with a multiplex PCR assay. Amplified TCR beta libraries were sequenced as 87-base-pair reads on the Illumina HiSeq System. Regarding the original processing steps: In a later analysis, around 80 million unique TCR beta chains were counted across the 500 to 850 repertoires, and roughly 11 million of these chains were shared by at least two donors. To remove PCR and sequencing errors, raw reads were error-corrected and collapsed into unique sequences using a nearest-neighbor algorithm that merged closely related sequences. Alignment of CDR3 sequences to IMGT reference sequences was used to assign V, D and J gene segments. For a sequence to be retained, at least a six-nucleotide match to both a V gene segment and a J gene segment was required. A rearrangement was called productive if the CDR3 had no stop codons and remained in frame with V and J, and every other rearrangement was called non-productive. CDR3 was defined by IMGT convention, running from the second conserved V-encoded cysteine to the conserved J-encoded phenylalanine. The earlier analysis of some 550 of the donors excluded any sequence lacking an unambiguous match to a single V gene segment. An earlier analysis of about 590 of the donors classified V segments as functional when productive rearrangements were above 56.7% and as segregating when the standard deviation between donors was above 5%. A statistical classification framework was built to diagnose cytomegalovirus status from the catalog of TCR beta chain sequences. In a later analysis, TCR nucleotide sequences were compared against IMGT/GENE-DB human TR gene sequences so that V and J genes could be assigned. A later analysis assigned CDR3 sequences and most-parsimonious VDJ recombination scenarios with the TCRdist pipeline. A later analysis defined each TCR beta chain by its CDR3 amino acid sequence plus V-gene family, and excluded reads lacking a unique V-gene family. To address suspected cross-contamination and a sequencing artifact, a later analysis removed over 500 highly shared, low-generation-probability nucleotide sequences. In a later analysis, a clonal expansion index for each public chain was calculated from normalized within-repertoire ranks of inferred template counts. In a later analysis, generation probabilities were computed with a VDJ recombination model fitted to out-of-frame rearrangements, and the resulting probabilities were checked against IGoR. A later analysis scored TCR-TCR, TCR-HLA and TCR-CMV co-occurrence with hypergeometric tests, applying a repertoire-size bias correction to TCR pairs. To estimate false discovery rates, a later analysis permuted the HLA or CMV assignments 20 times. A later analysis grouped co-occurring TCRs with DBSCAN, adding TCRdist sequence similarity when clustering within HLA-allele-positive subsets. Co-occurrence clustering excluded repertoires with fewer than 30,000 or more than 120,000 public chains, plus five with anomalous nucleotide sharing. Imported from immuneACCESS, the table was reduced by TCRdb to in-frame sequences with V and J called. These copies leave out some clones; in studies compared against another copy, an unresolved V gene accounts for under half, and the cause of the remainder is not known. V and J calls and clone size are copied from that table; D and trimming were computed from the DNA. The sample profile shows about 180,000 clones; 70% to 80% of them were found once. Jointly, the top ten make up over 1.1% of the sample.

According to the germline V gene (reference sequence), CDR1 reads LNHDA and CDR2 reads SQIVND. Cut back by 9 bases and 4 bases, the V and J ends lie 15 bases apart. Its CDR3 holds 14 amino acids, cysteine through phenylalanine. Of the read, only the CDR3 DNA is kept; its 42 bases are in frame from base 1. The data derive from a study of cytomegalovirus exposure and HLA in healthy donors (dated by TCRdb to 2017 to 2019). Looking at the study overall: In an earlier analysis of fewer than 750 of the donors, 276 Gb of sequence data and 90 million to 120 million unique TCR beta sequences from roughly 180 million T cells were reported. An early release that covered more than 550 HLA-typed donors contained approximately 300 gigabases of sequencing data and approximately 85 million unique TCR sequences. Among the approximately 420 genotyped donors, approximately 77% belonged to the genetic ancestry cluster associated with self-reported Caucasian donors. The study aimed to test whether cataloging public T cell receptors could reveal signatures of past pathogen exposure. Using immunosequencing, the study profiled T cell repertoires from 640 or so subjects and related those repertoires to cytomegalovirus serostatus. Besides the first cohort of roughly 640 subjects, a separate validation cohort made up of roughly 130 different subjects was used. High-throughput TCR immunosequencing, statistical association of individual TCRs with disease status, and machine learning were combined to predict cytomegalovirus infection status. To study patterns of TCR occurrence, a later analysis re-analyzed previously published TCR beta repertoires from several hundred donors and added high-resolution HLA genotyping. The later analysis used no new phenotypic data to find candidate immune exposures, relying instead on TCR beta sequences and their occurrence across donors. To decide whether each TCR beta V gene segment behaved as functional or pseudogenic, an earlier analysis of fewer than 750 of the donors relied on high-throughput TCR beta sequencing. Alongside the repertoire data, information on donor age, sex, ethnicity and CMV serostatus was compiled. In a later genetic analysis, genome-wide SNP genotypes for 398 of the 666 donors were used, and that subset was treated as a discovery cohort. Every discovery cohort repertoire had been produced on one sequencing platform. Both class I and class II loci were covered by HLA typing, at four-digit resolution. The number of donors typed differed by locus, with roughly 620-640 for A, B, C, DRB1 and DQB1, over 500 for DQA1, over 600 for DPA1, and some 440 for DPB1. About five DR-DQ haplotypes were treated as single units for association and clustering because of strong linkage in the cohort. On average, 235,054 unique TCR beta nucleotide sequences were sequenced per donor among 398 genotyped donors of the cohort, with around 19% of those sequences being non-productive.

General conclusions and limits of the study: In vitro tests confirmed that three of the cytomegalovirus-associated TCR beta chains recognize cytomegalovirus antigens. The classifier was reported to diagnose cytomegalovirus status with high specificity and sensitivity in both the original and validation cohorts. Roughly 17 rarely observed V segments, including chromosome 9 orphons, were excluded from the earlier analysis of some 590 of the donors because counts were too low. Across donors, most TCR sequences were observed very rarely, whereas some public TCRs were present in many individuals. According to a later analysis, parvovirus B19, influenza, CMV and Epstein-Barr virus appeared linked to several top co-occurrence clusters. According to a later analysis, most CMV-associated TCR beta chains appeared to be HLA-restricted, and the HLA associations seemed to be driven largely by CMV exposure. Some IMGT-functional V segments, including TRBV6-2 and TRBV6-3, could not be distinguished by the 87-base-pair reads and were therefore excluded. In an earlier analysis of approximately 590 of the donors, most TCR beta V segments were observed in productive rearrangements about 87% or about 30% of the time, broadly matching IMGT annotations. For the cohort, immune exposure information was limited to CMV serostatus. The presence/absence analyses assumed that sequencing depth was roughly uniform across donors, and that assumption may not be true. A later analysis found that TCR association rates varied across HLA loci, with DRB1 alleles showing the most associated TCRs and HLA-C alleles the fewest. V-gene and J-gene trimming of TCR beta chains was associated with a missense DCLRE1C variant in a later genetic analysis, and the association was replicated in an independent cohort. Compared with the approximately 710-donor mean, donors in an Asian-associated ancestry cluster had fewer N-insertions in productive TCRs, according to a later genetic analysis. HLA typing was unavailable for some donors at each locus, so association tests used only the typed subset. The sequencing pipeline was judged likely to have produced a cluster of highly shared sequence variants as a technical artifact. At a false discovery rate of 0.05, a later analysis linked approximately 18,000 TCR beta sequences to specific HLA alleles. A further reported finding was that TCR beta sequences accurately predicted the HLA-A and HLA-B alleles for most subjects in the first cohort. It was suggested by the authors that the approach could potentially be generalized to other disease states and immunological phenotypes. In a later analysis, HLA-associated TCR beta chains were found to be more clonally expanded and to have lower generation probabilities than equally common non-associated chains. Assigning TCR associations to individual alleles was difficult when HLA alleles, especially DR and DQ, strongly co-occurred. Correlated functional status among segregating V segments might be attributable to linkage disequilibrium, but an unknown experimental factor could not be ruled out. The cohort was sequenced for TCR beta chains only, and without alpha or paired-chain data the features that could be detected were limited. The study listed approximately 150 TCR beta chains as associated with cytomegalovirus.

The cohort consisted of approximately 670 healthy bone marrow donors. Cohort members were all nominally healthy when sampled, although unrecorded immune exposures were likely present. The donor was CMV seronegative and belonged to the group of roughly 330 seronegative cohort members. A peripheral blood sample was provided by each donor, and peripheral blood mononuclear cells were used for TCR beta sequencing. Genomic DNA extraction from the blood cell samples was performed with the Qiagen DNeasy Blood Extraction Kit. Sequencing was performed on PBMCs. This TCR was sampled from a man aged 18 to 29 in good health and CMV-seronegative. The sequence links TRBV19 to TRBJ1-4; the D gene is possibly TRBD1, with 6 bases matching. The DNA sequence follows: TGTGCCAGCACCGCGACAGGATATAATGAAAAACTGTTTTTT. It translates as CASTATGYNEKLFF.